The 10 T cell receptor beta chains given below trace back to one sample, sequenced in a study of CD8 T cells in ankylosing spondylitis. MiXCR, run by TCRdb on the 5' RACE reads, gives a single entry per CDR3 protein. The sample yields approximately 140,000 distinct CDR3 sequences, roughly 8.3% seen once. Sequenced material: synovial fluid, either unsorted or a sorted T cell fraction (not recorded which). These receptors were collected from a male donor with ankylosing spondylitis.

The sample holds many counts of this clonotype. The chain carries TRBV5-1 and TRBJ2-3, with TRBD1 identical over 8 bases. This CDR3 is built from 16 residues. J lost 3 bases, V lost 3 bases, and 9 bases had no gene match. CDR1 and CDR2 from the germline V gene are SGHRS and YFSETQ. As DNA, the CDR3 is TGCGCCAGCAGCTACGCGACAGGGGCGCGAACAGATACGCAGTATTTT. The encoded protein is CASSYATGARTDTQYF.

This clonotype has only one observation. The chain has TRBV5-8 and TRBJ2-7, with TRBD1 matching over 10 bases. Germline CDR1 reads SGHTS; CDR2 reads YDEGEE. The CDR3 is 14 amino acids. With 2 bases clipped from V and 5 bases from J, the junction kept 4 bases outside the gene matches. The CDR3 nucleotides are TGTGCCAGCAGCTTCGACAGGGGGCAGGACGAGCAGTACTTC. This translates into CASSFDRGQDEQYF.

This clonotype was seen many times. The chain links TRBV5-5 to TRBJ1-5, with D hard to call. Germline V CDR1 and CDR2: SGHKS, YYEKEE (reference sequence). The CDR3 covers 14 residues. Trimming removed 4 bases at V and 4 bases at J, with 12 bases between. Here the CDR3 reads CASSPTLGNQPQHF. In DNA form, the CDR3 reads TGTGCCAGCAGCCCTACCTTGGGTAATCAGCCCCAGCATTTT.

This clonotype was detected ten times or more. The chain combines TRBV12-3 or TRBV12-4 with TRBJ1-1; TRBD1 might be the D (5 bases). The CDR3 has 14 residues. Trimming cost V 1 base and J 5 bases, with 11 bases left between them. CDR3 DNA sequence: TGTGCCAGCAGTTTAGTCGCAGGGAAGACTGAAGCTTTCTTT. Residues: CASSLVAGKTEAFF.

This clonotype was counted at least ten times. The chain carries TRBV28 and TRBJ2-5, with TRBD1 identical over 8 bases. Germline-derived CDR1 and CDR2 are MDHEN and SYDVKM. V was clipped by 3 bases and J by 7 bases; unmatched bases: 10. This CDR3 region has 15 residues. The CDR3 spells CASSLPDREYGTQYF. Here the CDR3 DNA reads TGTGCCAGCAGTTTGCCGGACAGGGAATACGGGACCCAGTACTTC.

This clonotype was counted at least ten times. V usage is TRBV7-9 and J usage is TRBJ2-7; D is unresolved. This CDR3 contains 12 residues. CDR1 is SEHNR and CDR2 is FQNEAQ in the germline V gene (reference sequence). V lost 5 bases to trimming and J lost 6 bases, with 11 bases between them. The CDR3 is CASSRQSPEQYF. CDR3 nucleotides: TGTGCCAGCAGCCGACAATCGCCCGAGCAGTACTTC.

V usage is TRBV20-1 and J usage is TRBJ2-5; TRBD2 matches at 8 bases. The CDR3 loop spans 15 amino acids. The V segment lost 5 bases and the J segment 5 bases; nucleotides outside the gene matches: 13. Per the germline V gene, CDR1 is DFQATT and CDR2 is SNEGSKA (reference sequence). CDR3: CSAGPSGGAGETQYF. The CDR3 bases are TGCAGTGCTGGCCCCTCCGGGGGGGCGGGGGAGACCCAGTACTTC.

This clonotype was counted between two and nine times. The chain employs TRBV20-1 and TRBJ2-3; TRBD1 matches 8 bases. The CDR3 is 14 residues long. Trimming at V came to 6 bases and at J to 1 base, leaving 6 bases not matched to a gene. CDR1 is DFQATT, CDR2 SNEGSKA, per germline (reference sequence). Here the CDR3 DNA reads TGCAGTGCCCCTGTGACAGGGGGCACAGATACGCAGTATTTT. Amino acids: CSAPVTGGTDTQYF.

This clonotype was observed a handful of times. The chain is built from TRBV18 and TRBJ2-7, with TRBD1 identical over 10 bases. Trimming removed 5 bases from V and 2 bases from J; junction bases left unmatched: 3. The CDR3 is 14 amino acids. Germline values: CDR1 KGHSH, CDR2 LQKENI. Here the CDR3 reads CASSAGQGAYEQYF. The CDR3 DNA reads TGTGCCAGCTCAGCAGGACAGGGGGCCTACGAGCAGTACTTC.

This clonotype was counted a few times. The chain combines TRBV19 with TRBJ1-2; no clear D gene. V was trimmed by 4 bases and J by 8 bases, leaving 8 bases between them. CDR3 length equals 11 residues. Germline V gene data show CDR1 as LNHDA and CDR2 as SQIVND (reference sequence). CDR3 in DNA: TGTGCCAGTAGTACTATAAGCGGCTACACCTTC. Its protein is CASSTISGYTF.